This T cell receptor beta chain was retrieved from a study of CD8 T cells in Susac syndrome. This CDR3 is 16 amino acids long. CDR1 and CDR2 from the germline V gene are MDHEN and SYDVKM. V lost 2 bases and J 5 bases, leaving 15 bases between the germline ends. The patients serving as multiple sclerosis controls were treatment-naive. They had stable or active relapsing-remitting disease and fulfilled revised McDonald criteria. TEMRA cells were FACS-enriched, while CD8+ and CD4+ T cells were negatively isolated. Random hexamers were used to reverse transcribe 0.5 to 1 ug of RNA. Across 54 Vbeta and 13 Jbeta, TCR beta CDR3 was amplified with immunoSEQ multiplex PCR. TCRdb called the immunoSEQ multiplex PCR reads again in MiXCR, with one record for every CDR3 protein. There are about 250,000 distinct CDR3 sequences in the sample; around 95% occur only once, and roughly 0.07% lies in the top ten.

This TCR was sampled from a human donor with multiple sclerosis. The chain carries TRBV28 and TRBJ2-2; tentatively, D is TRBD1 (5 bases). Sequenced sample: CD4+ T cells from PBMCs. The CDR3 spells CASSLVDSLLTGELFF. In nucleotides, the CDR3 is TGTGCCAGCAGTTTAGTCGACAGCCTACTAACCGGGGAGCTGTTTTTT.